The entry below gives a single T cell receptor (beta chain) sequence along with its context. This record comes from a study of blood T cell repertoires in COVID-19. About the research overall: Sources were T cells, B-cell-depleted T cells, or PBMCs; the material itself was cDNA or gDNA.

The germline V gene encodes CDR1 SGHNT and CDR2 YYREEE (reference sequence). J was trimmed by 3 bases and V by 0 bases; bases with no gene match: 2. The CDR3 extends over 15 amino acids. Original processing notes: Estimates of nucleated cell counts were drawn from the amplification of reference gene primers. Sequencing was performed with immunoSEQ multiplex PCR; in TCRdb, only in-frame clones are kept and a portion is missing. D and trimming come from the DNA, and the V and J calls and clone size come from that table. Among 90,000 to 130,000 clones listed, over 65% were seen once. This chain connects TRBV5-4 to TRBJ1-1, with TRBD1 identical over 10 bases. The sequenced material came from peripheral blood. The clonotype comes from a woman between 35 and 50 years old with acute or convalescent COVID-19. CDR3 sequence: CASSLGDRGHTEAFF. The CDR3 coding sequence is TGTGCCAGCAGCTTGGGGGACAGGGGTCACACTGAAGCTTTCTTT. Full variable domain (missing parts from reference TRBV5-4 and TRBJ1-1): ETGVTQSPTHLIKTRGQQVTLRCSSQSGHNTVSWYQQALGQGPQFIFQYYREEENGRGNFPPRFSGLQFPNYSSELNVNALELDDSALYLCASSLGDRGHTEAFFGQGTRLTVV.